This T cell receptor (beta chain) emerged from a study of early T cells in non-severe SARS-CoV-2 infection. Study-level background: From unsorted whole blood, bulk RNA was sequenced, and the chains remained unpaired. Broader study findings: Database matching using VDJdb favored anti-spike CD8 responses, with private and CD4 specificities left missing.

Molecules of cDNA were individually given unique molecular identifiers that were attached to them. TCRdb re-called the 5' RACE reads through MiXCR, storing one row per CDR3 protein. Seen here are fewer than 35,000 distinct CDR3 sequences, about 5.8% observed once, and the top ten hold 24%. CDR3 size: 14 residues. Germline assignment: CDR1 SEHNR and CDR2 FQNEAQ (reference sequence). The V end was cut by 0 bases, the J end by 4 bases, with 9 bases between. This clonotype was seen repeatedly, ten times or more. Antigen specificity is unknown. This TCR came from an adult who was a healthcare worker with PCR-confirmed SARS-CoV-2 infection or an uninfected control (not recorded which). The chain carries TRBV7-9 and TRBJ2-5; no clear D. Sample: whole blood. The chain's CDR3 is CASSLASRGETQYF. The CDR3 DNA reads TGTGCCAGCAGCTTAGCCTCTCGCGGAGAGACCCAGTACTTC.